Following are 21 T cell receptor beta chains from one sample sequenced in a study of metastatic and nonmetastatic thyroid tumors. No treatment had been given to any patient before thyroid surgery. TCRdb re-processed the PCR reads through MiXCR. The data contain about 33,000 clones, 18% of them singletons. The sequenced sample consisted of blood. These receptors were taken from a male donor with papillary thyroid cancer or a benign thyroid nodule (not recorded which). Some clones in this sample may be carry-over from other donors' samples.

There are many counts of this clone. This CDR3 is also generated by other DNA sequences in the sample. The rearrangement uses TRBV20-1 and TRBJ1-6; 8 bases fit TRBD1. The germline V gene has CDR1 DFQATT and CDR2 SNEGSKA (reference sequence). The V and J ends lost 5 bases and 6 bases, in that order; junction bases with no gene match: 9. The CDR3 totals 15 residues. Written as DNA, the CDR3 is TGCAGTGCTTCTCCCCAGGGGGCGGGTAATTCACCCCTCCACTTT. As protein: CSASPQGAGNSPLHF.

By sample share, this clone is medium-sized (0.01 to 0.1%). The chain has TRBV28 and TRBJ2-7; D is unclear. Per germline, CDR1 MDHEN and CDR2 SYDVKM. The CDR3 consists of 16 residues. The V end was cut by 4 bases, the J end by 7 bases, with 23 bases between. The CDR3 sequence: CASSSTLTIRAFEQYF. Written as DNA, the CDR3 is TGTGCCAGCAGTTCCACCTTGACAATCCGGGCGTTTGAGCAGTACTTC. Drawing the rest from reference TRBV28 and TRBJ2-7, the complete variable domain is DVKVTQSSRYLVKRTGEKVFLECVQDMDHENMFWYRQDPGLGLRLIYFSYDVKMKEKGDIPEGYSVSREKKERFSLILESASTNQTSMYLCASSSTLTIRAFEQYFGPGTRLTVT.

This clone was seen a few times. Other DNA variants within this sample encode the same CDR3. This rearrangement joins TRBV12-3 or TRBV12-4 to TRBJ2-3; the D gene is possibly TRBD1 (5 bases). This CDR3 has 16 amino acids. V lost 6 bases to trimming and J lost 0 bases, with 16 bases between them. Here the CDR3 DNA reads TGTGCCAGCAGGATTCCCGGTACAGGTAGCACAGATACGCAGTATTTT. Its translation is CASRIPGTGSTDTQYF.

This clone was seen many times. The chain couples TRBV14 to TRBJ2-7, with 10 nucleotides matching TRBD2. The CDR3 runs 17 residues. The V segment lost 2 bases and the J segment 2 bases; nucleotides outside the gene matches: 9. The germline V gene encodes CDR1 SGHDN and CDR2 FVKESK. CDR3 amino acids: CASSQRTGLAATYEQYF. As DNA, the CDR3 is TGTGCCAGCAGCCAAAGAACAGGACTAGCGGCAACCTACGAGCAGTACTTC.

This clone has a count of ten or more. This chain connects TRBV28 to TRBJ1-2, with D perhaps TRBD1 (6 bases). V dropped 4 bases and J dropped 3 bases, with 15 bases sitting between them. The CDR3 is made up of 15 amino acids. The germline CDR1 and CDR2 sequences are MDHEN and SYDVKM. CDR3 DNA sequence: TGTGCCAGCAGTTCCAACAGGGCTGTGGACTATGGCTACACCTTC. Translating it yields CASSSNRAVDYGYTF.

This clone was detected many times. The chain is built from TRBV5-5 and TRBJ2-7; 11 positions match TRBD2. The V segment lost 0 bases and the J segment 7 bases; nucleotides outside the gene matches: 6. Germline lookup yields CDR1 SGHKS and CDR2 YYEKEE (reference sequence). The length of the CDR3 is 15 residues. This CDR3 is CASSLGLAGWEEQYF. DNA of the CDR3: TGTGCCAGCAGCTTGGGACTAGCGGGATGGGAGGAGCAGTACTTC.

This clone is labeled as medium-sized. V usage is TRBV28 and J usage is TRBJ2-6, with 7 bases matching TRBD1. Germline-derived CDR1 and CDR2 are MDHEN and SYDVKM. The CDR3 extends over 14 amino acids. The trim removed 6 bases at V and 8 bases at J, leaving 7 bases unmatched. The CDR3 DNA follows: TGTGCCAGCAGACCTCGACAGGGCCCCAACGTCCTGACTTTC. It is translated as CASRPRQGPNVLTF.

This clone occurred many times. This rearrangement joins TRBV20-1 to TRBJ1-5; D possibly corresponds to TRBD1 (5 bases). The CDR3 spans 13 residues. CDR1 is DFQATT, CDR2 SNEGSKA, per germline (reference sequence). V was cut by 2 bases and J by 2 bases, with 7 bases left in between. This CDR3 reads CSARRDGNQPQHF. The CDR3 DNA is TGCAGTGCTAGACGGGACGGCAATCAGCCCCAGCATTTT.

This clone was picked up many times. This rearrangement joins TRBV7-9 to TRBJ1-1; D not resolved. V lost 2 bases, J lost 4 bases, and 11 bases lay in between. Germline assignment: CDR1 SEHNR and CDR2 FQNEAQ (reference sequence). The CDR3 totals 14 residues. In DNA, the CDR3 is TGTGCCAGCAGCTTAAAACTACTGAGCACTGAAGCTTTCTTT. Encoded protein: CASSLKLLSTEAFF.

The chain uses TRBV6-1 and TRBJ1-3; D remains unclear. Trimming took off 5 bases at V and 10 bases at J, with 18 bases between the two ends. The length of the CDR3 is 14 residues. CDR1 and CDR2 from the germline V gene are MNHNS and SASEGT. The CDR3 protein is CASSPRETRRTIYF. For the CDR3, the DNA is TGTGCCAGCAGTCCTCGGGAGACCCGGCGAACCATATATTTT.

This clone came up many times. V gene TRBV2 combines with J gene TRBJ2-7, with 7 bases lining up with TRBD2. There are 14 residues in the CDR3. The ends lost 6 bases at V and 0 bases at J; junction bases unmatched: 5. Germline V lookup: CDR1 SNHLY, CDR2 FYNNEI. The CDR3 bases are TGTGCCAGCAGGGGCATAGCGGGCTCCTACGAGCAGTACTTC. Residues: CASRGIAGSYEQYF.

The chain combines TRBV9 with TRBJ2-1; perhaps TRBD2 as D (6 bases). Germline V lookup: CDR1 SGDLS, CDR2 YYNGEE. The V end was cut by 4 bases, the J end by 1 base, with 12 bases between. The CDR3 length is 15 residues. The CDR3 coding sequence is TGTGCCAGCAGCTACTCGGGAGTTTCCTACAATGAGCAGTTCTTC. It specifies CASSYSGVSYNEQFF.

This clone turned up a few times. The V call is TRBV6-1, the J call TRBJ2-5; D not certain. Germline-derived CDR1 and CDR2 are MNHNS and SASEGT. The CDR3 contains 13 residues. Trimming took 4 bases from V and 1 from J, leaving 7 bases between them. CDR3 amino acids: CASSAQLQETQYF. The CDR3 DNA reads as TGTGCCAGCAGTGCACAGCTCCAAGAGACCCAGTACTTC.

This clone was seen ten or more times. V and J are TRBV27 and TRBJ2-4, with 7 nucleotides matching TRBD2. This CDR3 contains 16 residues. The J segment lost 6 bases and the V segment lost 4 bases, leaving 12 bases of the junction unmatched. CDR1 is MNHEY and CDR2 is SMNVEV in the germline V gene (reference sequence). The CDR3 sequence is CASSSSGGGGGNIQYF. CDR3 nucleotides: TGTGCCAGCAGTTCCTCTGGGGGGGGTGGAGGAAACATTCAGTACTTC.

This clone was observed at least ten times. The chain combines TRBV7-6 with TRBJ2-1, with unresolved D. The CDR3 consists of 12 residues. Deletions cut 5 bases from V and 3 bases from J, with 5 bases between. Per germline, CDR1 SGHVS and CDR2 FNYEAQ. The CDR3 is CASSRDYNEQFF. The CDR3 nucleotides read TGTGCCAGCAGCAGGGACTACAATGAGCAGTTCTTC.

In this sample, this clone turned up many times. The sample has other DNA sequences that encode this CDR3 too. The rearrangement uses TRBV5-6 and TRBJ2-7; TRBD1 is a possible D gene (6 bases). CDR3 length: 13 residues. Per germline, CDR1 SGHDT and CDR2 YYEEEE. The ends were cut back, 4 bases at V and 2 bases at J, with 10 bases in the middle. In DNA, the CDR3 is TGTGCCAGCAGCCAAACAGGGACCTACGAGCAGTACTTC. This encodes CASSQTGTYEQYF.

This clone was picked up many times. The rearrangement joins TRBV20-1 to TRBJ1-6; 8 bases fit TRBD1. The CDR3 consists of 15 residues. The germline gives CDR1 DFQATT, CDR2 SNEGSKA (reference sequence). J gave up 8 bases and V 2 bases, and 8 bases lay outside the gene matches. CDR3 bases: TGCAGTGCTAGAAGGACAGGGATGGATCATTCACCCCTCCACTTT. As protein: CSARRTGMDHSPLHF.

There are many counts of this clone. The chain carries TRBV6-2 or TRBV6-3 and TRBJ2-7, with D unresolved. This CDR3 is 13 amino acids long. Trimming took 8 bases from V and 0 from J, leaving 11 bases between them. Germline V gene lookup returns CDR1 MNHEY and CDR2 SVGEGT. CDR3 nucleotide sequence: TGTGCCAGCGTAGGTCGAAGCTCCTACGAGCAGTACTTC. It specifies CASVGRSSYEQYF.

The chain has TRBV7-9 and TRBJ1-4; unclear D gene. Germline lookup yields CDR1 SEHNR and CDR2 FQNEAQ (reference sequence). V dropped 5 bases and J dropped 4 bases, with 14 bases sitting between them. The CDR3 has 15 amino acids. CDR3 loop: CASSPLAGVNEKLFF. CDR3 DNA sequence: TGTGCCAGCAGCCCCCTTGCCGGGGTTAATGAAAAACTGTTTTTT.

The chain couples TRBV10-3 to TRBJ1-2; D is possibly TRBD1 (6 bases). The CDR3 contains 11 residues. Per the germline V gene, CDR1 is ENHRY and CDR2 is SYGVKD. CDR3 DNA: TGTGCTAACGGACAGAACTATGGCTACACCTTC. Translation gives CANGQNYGYTF.

The chain uses TRBV28 and TRBJ1-5; D is uncertain. The CDR3 is 15 residues long. The V and J ends lost 4 bases and 6 bases respectively, with 16 bases between them. Per the germline V gene, CDR1 is MDHEN and CDR2 is SYDVKM. CDR3 nucleotide sequence: TGTGCCAGCAGTTCCCCAGGTGAAGTGAGTCAGCCCCAGCATTTT. This codes for CASSSPGEVSQPQHF.